This T cell receptor (beta chain) emerged from a study of control samples from healthy donors and cancer patients. The data were produced by immunoSEQ multiplex PCR, yet TCRdb's version contains in-frame clones alone and is incomplete. This table holds roughly 120,000 clones, about 89% found once. Trimming cost V 5 bases and J 7 bases, with 6 bases left between them. CDR1 and CDR2 (germline): SEHNR, FQNEAQ (reference sequence). The CDR3 runs 12 residues. This clone was detected only once. Input material: blood. The V and J genes are TRBV7-9 and TRBJ1-6; no definite D call. This TCR was recovered from a woman in her late teens or twenties in good health. CDR3: CASSHSNSPLHF. The CDR3 bases are TGTGCCAGCAGCCACTCGAATTCACCCCTCCACTTT.